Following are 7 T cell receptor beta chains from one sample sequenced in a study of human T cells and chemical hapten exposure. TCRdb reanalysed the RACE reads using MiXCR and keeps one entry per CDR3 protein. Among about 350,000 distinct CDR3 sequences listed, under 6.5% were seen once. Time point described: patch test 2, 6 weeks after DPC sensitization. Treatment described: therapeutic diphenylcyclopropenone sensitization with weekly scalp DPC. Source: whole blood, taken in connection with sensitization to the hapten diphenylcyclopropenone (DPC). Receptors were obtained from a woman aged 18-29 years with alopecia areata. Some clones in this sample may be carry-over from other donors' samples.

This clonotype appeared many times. DNA of the CDR3: TGTGCCAGCAGACACAGGGAGGGGACTGAAGCTTTCTTT. Its translation is CASRHREGTEAFF. The rearrangement uses TRBV6-5 and TRBJ1-1; weak D call: TRBD1 (6 bases). This CDR3 has 13 amino acids. Germline CDR1 and CDR2: MNHEY and SVGAGI. V was trimmed by 6 bases and J by 5 bases, leaving 13 bases between them.

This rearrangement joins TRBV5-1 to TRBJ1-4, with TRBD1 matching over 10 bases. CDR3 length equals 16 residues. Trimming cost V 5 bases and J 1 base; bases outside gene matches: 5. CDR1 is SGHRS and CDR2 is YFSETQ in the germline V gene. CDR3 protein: CASRSGTGVTNEKLFF. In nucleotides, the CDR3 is TGCGCCAGCAGGTCCGGGACAGGGGTAACTAATGAAAAACTGTTTTTT.

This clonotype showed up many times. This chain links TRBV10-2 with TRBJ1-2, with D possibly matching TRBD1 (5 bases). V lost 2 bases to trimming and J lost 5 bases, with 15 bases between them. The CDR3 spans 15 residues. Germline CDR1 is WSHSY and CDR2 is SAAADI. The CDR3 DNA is TGCGCCAGCAGTGAGGCAGGGAAAAAGACTTATGGCTACACCTTC. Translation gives CASSEAGKKTYGYTF.

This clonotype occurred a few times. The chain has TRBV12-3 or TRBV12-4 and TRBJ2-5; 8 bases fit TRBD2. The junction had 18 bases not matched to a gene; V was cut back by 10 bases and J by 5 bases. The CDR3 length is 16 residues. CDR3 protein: CATRASSGPYGETQYF. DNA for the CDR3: TGTGCCACCCGGGCCTCTAGCGGGCCATACGGGGAGACCCAGTACTTC.

Written as DNA, the CDR3 is TGTGCCAGCAGCGAGGGTGGGGGCCTATCCTACGAGCAGTACTTC. It is translated as CASSEGGGLSYEQYF. The rearrangement links TRBV9 to TRBJ2-7; a weak D match, TRBD1 (6 bases). From germline, CDR1 is SGDLS and CDR2 YYNGEE. V lost 3 bases and J lost 1, with 14 bases in between. This CDR3 has 15 residues.

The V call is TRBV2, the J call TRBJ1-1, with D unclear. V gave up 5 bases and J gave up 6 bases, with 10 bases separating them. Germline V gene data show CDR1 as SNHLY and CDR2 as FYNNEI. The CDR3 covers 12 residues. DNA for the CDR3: TGTGCCAGCAGTCCCGGCGGCCCTGAAGCTTTCTTT. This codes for CASSPGGPEAFF.

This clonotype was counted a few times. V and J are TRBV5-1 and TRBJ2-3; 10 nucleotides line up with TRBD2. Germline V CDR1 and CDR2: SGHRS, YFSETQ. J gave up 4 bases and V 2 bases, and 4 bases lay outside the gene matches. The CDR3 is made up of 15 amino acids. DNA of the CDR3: TGCGCCAGCAGCTTCGGTAGCGGGGGGTCAGATACGCAGTATTTT. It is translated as CASSFGSGGSDTQYF. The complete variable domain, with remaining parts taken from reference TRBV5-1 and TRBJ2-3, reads KAGVTQTPRYLIKTRGQQVTLSCSPISGHRSVSWYQQTPGQGLQFLFEYFSETQRNKGNFPGRFSGRQFSNSRSEMNVSTLELGDSALYLCASSFGSGGSDTQYFGPGTRLTVL.